The rows below give T cell receptor beta chains drawn from one sample of a study of blood T cell repertoires in COVID-19. Repertoires were generated with immunoSEQ multiplex PCR, while TCRdb's copy carries only in-frame clones and drops some. The sample lists about 240,000 clones; approximately 80% were seen once. Sequencing was carried out using peripheral blood. The receptors derive from a woman aged 60-70 years with active or convalescent COVID-19. The CDR3 runs from the conserved cysteine through the conserved F or W. A D gene is named only where the DNA matches it firmly. Part of the rows lack a size; the others show once, few, many or a class for expanded clones.

NA	TRBV27	TRBJ1-2	NA	TGTGCCAGCAGTTTATCTGGGGGCTTTGGCTACACCTTC	CASSLSGGFGYTF
NA	TRBV7-2	TRBJ2-1	NA	TGTGCCAGCAGCTTACCCCAAGAGTACAATGAGCAGTTCTTC	CASSLPQEYNEQFF
NA	TRBV28	TRBJ2-2	TRBD1	TGTGCCAGCAGTCGAACAGGGGTCGCCGGGGAGCTGTTTTTT	CASSRTGVAGELFF
NA	TRBV14	TRBJ2-5	NA	TGTGCCAGCAGCCAAGTTTTCGGGGAGACCCAGTACTTC	CASSQVFGETQYF
NA	TRBV5-4	TRBJ1-4	TRBD1	TGTGCCAGCAGCACCCGACAGGGACCTAATGAAAAACTGTTTTTT	CASSTRQGPNEKLFF
NA	TRBV12-3/TRBV12-4	TRBJ2-7	NA	TGTGCCAGCAACCCTACCTTGGCGGGCGAGCAGTACTTC	CASNPTLAGEQYF
once	TRBV7-9	TRBJ2-3	NA	TGTGCCAGCAGCTTAGCCGAACCGGTGCCTGTAGATACGCAGTATTTT	CASSLAEPVPVDTQYF
NA	TRBV5-7	TRBJ2-5	TRBD2	TGTGCCAGCAGCACCAGACTAGCGGTAAACCCGGGGCAAGAGACCCAGTACTTC	CASSTRLAVNPGQETQYF
NA	TRBV7-2	TRBJ2-3	TRBD2	TGTGCCAGCAGCTTCGGACTAGCGGGGGGAATGGCAGATACGCAGTATTTT	CASSFGLAGGMADTQYF
once	TRBV7-2	TRBJ2-3	TRBD2	TGTGCCAGCAGCTTAGACCGCGGGAGCAAGGGTACGCAGTATTTT	CASSLDRGSKGTQYF
NA	TRBV5-1	TRBJ2-2	TRBD2	TGCGCCAGCAGCTTGGCGGGGGGACTCCCTGACACCGGGGAGCTGTTTTTT	CASSLAGGLPDTGELFF
NA	TRBV29-1	TRBJ1-1	TRBD1	TGCAGTACCCGGGACAGGGGGCTGGACACTGAAGCTTTCTTT	CSTRDRGLDTEAFF
NA	TRBV12-3/TRBV12-4	TRBJ1-4	NA	TGTGCCAGCAGCCTCGGACAGAGGGAAAAACTGTTTTTT	CASSLGQREKLFF
NA	TRBV21-1	TRBJ1-5	NA	TGTGCCAGCAATCTCGGGGTCAAGAACAGCAGCTACAATCAGCCCCAGCATTTT	CASNLGVKNSSYNQPQHF
NA	TRBV27	TRBJ2-1	TRBD2	TGTGCCAGCAGTCGCGGGAGCTATCTCTACAATGAGCAGTTCTTC	CASSRGSYLYNEQFF
NA	TRBV11-1	TRBJ2-5	NA	TGTGCCAGCAGCCCACCAATAGCGCCCTTACTTGGGACCCAGTACTTC	CASSPPIAPLLGTQYF
NA	TRBV11-3	TRBJ2-3	TRBD2	TGTGCCAGCAAAAGAGCGGGGGGGAGCACAGATACGCAGTATTTT	CASKRAGGSTDTQYF
few	TRBV9	TRBJ2-1	NA	TGTGCCAGCAGCGCCACTAGCCCACATCTCGCGAATGAGCAGTTCTTC	CASSATSPHLANEQFF
NA	TRBV6-1	TRBJ1-5	TRBD1	TGTGCCAGCAGTGATAACAGGGGCGGCCAGCCCCAGCATTTT	CASSDNRGGQPQHF
NA	TRBV10-3	TRBJ2-3	TRBD2	TGTGCCACCACACCTCGACTAGCGGGGGACGATACGCAGTATTTT	CATTPRLAGDDTQYF
many	TRBV14	TRBJ1-1	NA	TGTGCCAGCAGCCAACGGGGGGCGATGAACACTGAAGCTTTCTTT	CASSQRGAMNTEAFF
few	TRBV28	TRBJ1-5	TRBD1	TGTGCCAGCAGGAACGACAGGGAAGTCAATCAGCCCCAGCATTTT	CASRNDREVNQPQHF
NA	TRBV19	TRBJ2-3	NA	TGTGCCAGTAGTACGGGGGGCGGGAGCACAGATACGCAGTATTTT	CASSTGGGSTDTQYF
NA	TRBV2	TRBJ2-3	TRBD2	TGTGCCAGCAGTGAAGTGGGAGCGGGGGGCTATACGCAGTATTTT	CASSEVGAGGYTQYF
NA	TRBV30	TRBJ1-1	TRBD1	TGTGCCTGGGACAGGGGCGGCGGCACTGAAGCTTTCTTT	CAWDRGGGTEAFF
NA	TRBV28	TRBJ2-3	TRBD2	TGTGCCAGCAGCAGAATCCTAGCGGGGACGGCGAGTACGCAGTATTTT	CASSRILAGTASTQYF
NA	TRBV18	TRBJ2-1	TRBD2	TGTGCCAGCTCACCAGCTAGCGGGGGTTACAATGAGCAGTTCTTC	CASSPASGGYNEQFF
NA	TRBV7-2	TRBJ2-3	NA	TGTGCCAGCAGCCCCCGGACAGATACGCAGTATTTT	CASSPRTDTQYF
NA	TRBV12-3/TRBV12-4	TRBJ1-2	NA	TGTGCCAGCAGTTTAAGGCGGTATGGCTACACCTTC	CASSLRRYGYTF
few	TRBV5-8	TRBJ1-5	NA	TGTGCCAGCAGCTTCGGTCAGGAATATAGCAATCAGCCCCAGCATTTT	CASSFGQEYSNQPQHF
NA	TRBV18	TRBJ2-2	TRBD2	TGTGCCAGCTCACCACGGACGGGGGGCACCGGGGAGCTGTTTTTT	CASSPRTGGTGELFF
NA	TRBV6-5	TRBJ2-7	TRBD2	TGTGCCACCCAGAGAGCGGGAGAGCTCGAGCAGTACTTC	CATQRAGELEQYF
few	TRBV24-1	TRBJ1-1	NA	TGTGCCACCAGGGGGGGACGGATGAACACTGAAGCTTTCTTT	CATRGGRMNTEAFF
once	TRBV5-8	TRBJ2-5	NA	TGTGCCAGCAGCCCGGGACAAGGAGAGACCCAGTACTTC	CASSPGQGETQYF
NA	TRBV7-2	TRBJ2-5	TRBD2	TGTGCCAGCAGCTTAGGCCTTGGGACTAGCCGCGAGACCCAGTACTTC	CASSLGLGTSRETQYF
NA	TRBV4-1	TRBJ2-1	TRBD2	TGCGCCAGCAGCCTACCGATAGCACTAGCGGGGAGCTCCTACAATGAGCAGTTCTTC	CASSLPIALAGSSYNEQFF
NA	TRBV5-6	TRBJ1-4	NA	TGTGCCAGCAGCCGGGGGGCGGGAGAAGAAAAACTGTTTTTT	CASSRGAGEEKLFF
NA	TRBV5-1	TRBJ2-1	TRBD1	TGCGCCAGCAGCTGGGGGACAGCAAAAGACAATGAGCAGTTCTTC	CASSWGTAKDNEQFF
NA	TRBV3-1/TRBV3-2	TRBJ2-2	TRBD2	TGTGCCAGCAGCCAGTCCCTAGCGGGATACACCGGGGAGCTGTTTTTT	CASSQSLAGYTGELFF
NA	TRBV2	TRBJ2-1	TRBD2	TGTGCCAGCAGTGAAGCCGGACTAGCCTACAATGAGCAGTTCTTC	CASSEAGLAYNEQFF
NA	TRBV11-2	TRBJ2-1	NA	TGTGCCAGCAGCTTTAACGAGGCGGGCCCTAAGTTCTTC	CASSFNEAGPKFF
few	TRBV11-3	TRBJ1-1	NA	TGTGCCAGCAGCACCCAGACAGGGAACACTGAAGCTTTCTTT	CASSTQTGNTEAFF
NA	TRBV4-1	TRBJ1-5	NA	TGCGCCAGCAGCCAAGATCAGGTTCAGCCCCAGCATTTT	CASSQDQVQPQHF
few	TRBV7-9	TRBJ1-6	NA	TGTGCCAGCAGCTTACCGTCGAATTCACCCCTCCACTTT	CASSLPSNSPLHF
NA	TRBV3-1/TRBV3-2	TRBJ2-2	NA	TGTGCCAGCAGCCAAGAGAAAGCGAGTATTAACACCGGGGAGCTGTTTTTT	CASSQEKASINTGELFF
NA	TRBV28	TRBJ1-1	TRBD1	TGTGCCAGCATCCGGGACAGGAGGAACACTGAAGCTTTCTTT	CASIRDRRNTEAFF
NA	TRBV7-3	TRBJ1-1	TRBD1	TGTGCCAGCAGCTCAGCCGGGACAGGGGTGTCGGCCACTGAAGCTTTCTTT	CASSSAGTGVSATEAFF
NA	TRBV5-6	TRBJ2-5	NA	TGTGCCAGCAGCTTTCGCGGGACGCCCGAGAGAGAGACCCAGTACTTC	CASSFRGTPERETQYF
NA	TRBV24-1	TRBJ2-2	TRBD2	TGTGCCCCGCGGGGGGGGCTAGCGGACCATTTTAACACCGGGGAGCTGTTTTTT	CAPRGGLADHFNTGELFF
NA	TRBV3-1/TRBV3-2	TRBJ2-3	TRBD2	TGTGCCAGCAGCCAAGCCCTAGCGGGGGGGCTCGGTCGCTATGATACGCAGTATTTT	CASSQALAGGLGRYDTQYF
NA	TRBV18	TRBJ2-7	NA	TGTGCCAGCTCCCCCGGGACTGCTTCCTACGAGCAGTACTTC	CASSPGTASYEQYF
once	TRBV5-1	TRBJ1-1	TRBD1	TGCGCCAGCAGCCCGACAGGGGATACTGAAGCTTTCTTT	CASSPTGDTEAFF
NA	TRBV14	TRBJ2-1	TRBD1	TGTGCCAGCAGCCTCGGGACAGGTGTATCCCTTTTGGACTACAATGAGCAGTTCTTC	CASSLGTGVSLLDYNEQFF
NA	TRBV25-1	TRBJ2-3	TRBD2	TGTGCCAGCAGTGAATTGAGTAGCGGGGGGGCAAGAGATACGCAGTATTTT	CASSELSSGGARDTQYF
NA	TRBV6-1	TRBJ1-4	TRBD1	TGTGCCAGCAGTGAATTTCTAGGACAGGGCGAAAAACTGTTTTTT	CASSEFLGQGEKLFF
NA	TRBV15	TRBJ2-6	TRBD1	TGTGCCACCAGCAGTGGACAGGGGCTCTCCTCTGGGGCCAACGTCCTGACTTTC	CATSSGQGLSSGANVLTF
NA	TRBV7-2	TRBJ2-3	TRBD2	TGTGCCAGCAGACAAACTAGCGGGGTTATTGGTACGCAGTATTTT	CASRQTSGVIGTQYF
NA	TRBV2	TRBJ2-5	TRBD2	TGTGCCAGCAATCAAGCGGGGGGGTGGGAGACCCAGTACTTC	CASNQAGGWETQYF
NA	TRBV18	TRBJ2-1	TRBD1	TGTGCCAGCTCACCATTCCCGACAGGGTCCAATGAGCAGTTCTTC	CASSPFPTGSNEQFF
NA	TRBV19	TRBJ1-1	TRBD1	TGTGCCAGTAGTGGACAGGGGAACACTGAAGCTTTCTTT	CASSGQGNTEAFF